Following are 20 T cell receptor beta chains from one sample sequenced in a study of shared T cell receptors in the human thymus. Profiled with immunoSEQ multiplex PCR; TCRdb holds only in-frame clones, not every one. The table lists some 760,000 clones, 70% to 90% of them singletons, with roughly 0.01% in the top ten. The same sample was also used in a study of human thymus T cells.

Source material: thymocytes. The receptors were sampled from a girl in the first two years of life with a congenital heart defect.

V and J are TRBV6-5 and TRBJ1-6; 9 bases fit TRBD1. There are 15 residues in the CDR3. Germline loops: CDR1 MNHEY, CDR2 SVGAGI. V lost 5 bases and J lost 9; bases outside the gene matches: 8. CDR3 sequence reads: CASSHDRGDASPLHF. The CDR3 DNA follows: TGTGCCAGCAGTCACGACAGGGGGGATGCTTCACCCCTCCACTTT.

Written as DNA, the CDR3 is TGTGCCAGTAGTAAGCTGGGGCCTCTCTCTGGAAACACCATATATTTT. It specifies CASSKLGPLSGNTIYF. The genes are TRBV19 and TRBJ1-3; maybe TRBD1 (5 bases). Trimming stripped 4 bases from V and 0 bases from J, with 13 bases between. Germline V gives CDR1 LNHDA, CDR2 SQIVND (reference sequence). The CDR3 has 16 residues.

J is TRBJ1-1 and V is TRBV10-3, with D possibly TRBD1 on 5 matching bases. CDR3 length: 15 amino acids. Germline V gene data show CDR1 as ENHRY and CDR2 as SYGVKD. The ends were cut back, 0 bases at V and 4 bases at J, with 12 bases in the middle. In nucleotides, the CDR3 is TGTGCCATCAGTGAGTCGAGGAGGGACGGCACTGAAGCTTTCTTT. Amino acid sequence: CAISESRRDGTEAFF.

The V call is TRBV29-1, the J call TRBJ2-7, with 8 bases that match TRBD1. V lost 4 bases to trimming and J lost 3 bases; unmatched junction nucleotides: 11. Germline V gene data show CDR1 as SQVTM and CDR2 as ANQGSEA. The CDR3 is 15 amino acids. The CDR3 reads CSVGGQGASSYEQYF. CDR3 coding DNA: TGCAGCGTTGGAGGACAGGGAGCTTCCAGCTACGAGCAGTACTTC.

The chain is built from TRBV14 and TRBJ1-1; D is unresolved. The CDR3 loop spans 12 amino acids. Looked up from germline, CDR1 is SGHDN and CDR2 is FVKESK. With 1 base removed from V and 9 bases from J, the gap between germline ends came to 9 bases. CDR3 bases: TGTGCCAGCAGCCAAGGAGCCGCCCAAGCTTTCTTT. Translated: CASSQGAAQAFF.

This clone was seen a few times. The chain links TRBV6-1 to TRBJ2-7; a weak D match, TRBD1 (7 bases). The germline gives CDR1 MNHNS, CDR2 SASEGT. The CDR3 is made up of 17 amino acids. V was shortened by 3 bases and J by 2 bases, with 20 bases between the two germline ends. DNA of the CDR3: TGTGCCAGCAGTGATTGGGGGGAACAGGGGCTAACCTACGAGCAGTACTTC. It codes for CASSDWGEQGLTYEQYF.

V usage is TRBV7-4 and J usage is TRBJ1-6; D is undetermined. CDR1 is SGHVT, CDR2 SQSDAQ, per germline. This CDR3 is built from 17 residues. V gave up 11 bases and J gave up 0 bases, with 20 bases separating them. This CDR3 reads CAGQQLTNSSYNSPLHF. In nucleotides, the CDR3 is TGTGCCGGCCAACAGCTAACGAACAGCTCCTATAATTCACCCCTCCACTTT.

The chain has TRBV15 and TRBJ2-1, with 9 bases aligning to TRBD1. The germline gives CDR1 LNHNV, CDR2 YYDKDF (reference sequence). The CDR3 totals 20 residues. Trimming cost V 3 bases and J 0 bases; bases outside gene matches: 15. For the CDR3, the DNA is TGTGCCACCAGCAGTGACCGGGACAGGGCAATACTAAGCTCCTACAATGAGCAGTTCTTC. It is translated as CATSSDRDRAILSSYNEQFF.

The genes are TRBV10-1 and TRBJ1-1; 10 bases map to TRBD1. The CDR3 totals 15 residues. With 2 bases clipped from V and 4 bases from J, the junction kept 4 bases outside the gene matches. In germline, CDR1 is WNHNN, CDR2 SYGVQD (reference sequence). The CDR3 here is CASSERGQGSTEAFF. CDR3 bases: TGCGCCAGCAGTGAGAGGGGACAGGGGTCCACTGAAGCTTTCTTT.

This clone was counted once. V is TRBV6-6 and J is TRBJ1-2; a weak D match, TRBD1 (5 bases). Trimming stripped 1 base from V and 2 bases from J, with 11 bases between. CDR1 MNHNY and CDR2 SVGAGI come from the germline V gene (reference sequence). CDR3 length: 15 residues. The CDR3 protein is CASSYLRGTNYGYTF. The CDR3 bases are TGTGCCAGCAGTTACTTACGCGGGACCAACTATGGCTACACCTTC.

A few counts support this clone. The chain recombines TRBV4-1 with TRBJ1-1; a possible D gene is TRBD1 (6 bases). With 7 bases removed from V and 0 bases from J, the gap between germline ends came to 15 bases. Germline assignment: CDR1 MGHRA and CDR2 YSYEKL. The CDR3 loop spans 15 amino acids. The CDR3 spells CASKAPQGLNTEAFF. The CDR3 bases are TGCGCCAGCAAGGCCCCCCAGGGGCTGAACACTGAAGCTTTCTTT.

This clone appeared a few times. The V and J genes are TRBV5-6 and TRBJ1-6, with D unresolved. Trimming shortened V by 0 bases and J by 9 bases, and 10 bases separated the two germline ends. The CDR3 loop spans 14 amino acids. From germline, CDR1 is SGHDT and CDR2 YYEEEE. CDR3 region: CASSLVVPGSPLHF. The CDR3 DNA is TGTGCCAGCAGCTTGGTAGTCCCAGGTTCACCCCTCCACTTT.

The chain combines TRBV4-2 with TRBJ1-6; weak D call: TRBD1 (6 bases). Deletions cut 0 bases from V and 5 bases from J, with 11 bases between. Germline loops: CDR1 LGHNA, CDR2 YNFKEQ. CDR3 size: 16 residues. The CDR3 protein is CASSQDRGGNNSPLHF. CDR3 DNA: TGTGCCAGCAGCCAAGACAGGGGTGGGAATAATTCACCCCTCCACTTT.

The rearrangement links TRBV11-2 to TRBJ1-2, with unresolved D. This CDR3 is 14 amino acids long. Deletions cut 2 bases from V and 4 bases from J, with 11 bases between. Germline CDR1 SGHAT, CDR2 FQNNGV. The CDR3, as DNA: TGTGCCAGCAGCTTAATAATGGAGGGCTATGGCTACACCTTC. Translated: CASSLIMEGYGYTF.

This chain links TRBV2 with TRBJ1-5; no firm D call. Germline assignment: CDR1 SNHLY and CDR2 FYNNEI. The V end was cut by 3 bases, the J end by 9 bases, with 15 bases between. The CDR3 spans 14 residues. CDR3 DNA: TGTGCCAGCAGTGAGATTGGGCTGGTTCGGCCCCAGCATTTT. Its protein is CASSEIGLVRPQHF.

This rearrangement joins TRBV10-3 to TRBJ1-6; the D gene is possibly TRBD1 (5 bases). Germline CDR1 ENHRY, CDR2 SYGVKD. CDR3 size: 17 residues. The V and J ends lost 5 bases and 0 bases respectively, with 14 bases between them. The CDR3 is CAISNRDFSSYNSPLHF. The CDR3 DNA follows: TGTGCCATCAGTAACCGGGACTTCAGCTCCTATAATTCACCCCTCCACTTT.

The chain carries TRBV5-1 and TRBJ1-1; D gene uncertain. Germline V lookup: CDR1 SGHRS, CDR2 YFSETQ. Between the trimmed V and J ends, which lost 0 bases and 3 bases, there was a span of 18 bases. The CDR3 runs 17 residues. The CDR3 coding sequence is TGCGCCAGCAGCTTGGCCTTTCGCCCGTCTATGGACACTGAAGCTTTCTTT. Translated: CASSLAFRPSMDTEAFF.

The chain uses TRBV7-8 and TRBJ2-1; D may be TRBD2 (5 bases). CDR3 length: 12 amino acids. V lost 7 bases to trimming and J lost 8 bases, with 12 bases between them. The germline gives CDR1 SGHVS, CDR2 FQNEAQ. CDR3 in amino acids: CASTLLRDEQFF. DNA of the CDR3: TGTGCCAGCACCCTACTGAGGGATGAGCAGTTCTTC.

The genes are TRBV29-1 and TRBJ2-1, with TRBD2 identical over 12 bases. The V segment lost 0 bases and the J segment 0 bases; nucleotides outside the gene matches: 12. CDR3 size: 20 residues. Germline CDR1 SQVTM, CDR2 ANQGSEA. CDR3 in DNA: TGCAGCGTTGAAGATCTGCCTAGCGGGGGGGAGGCGAGCTCCTACAATGAGCAGTTCTTC. Amino acid sequence: CSVEDLPSGGEASSYNEQFF.

The CDR3 DNA follows: TGTGCCAGCAGTTTATGTCTAGAGACCCAGTACTTC. Protein sequence: CASSLCLETQYF. The chain is built from TRBV28 and TRBJ2-5; no reliable D call. V was trimmed by 0 bases and J by 4 bases, leaving 3 bases between them. Looked up from germline, CDR1 is MDHEN and CDR2 is SYDVKM. The CDR3 is 12 residues long.